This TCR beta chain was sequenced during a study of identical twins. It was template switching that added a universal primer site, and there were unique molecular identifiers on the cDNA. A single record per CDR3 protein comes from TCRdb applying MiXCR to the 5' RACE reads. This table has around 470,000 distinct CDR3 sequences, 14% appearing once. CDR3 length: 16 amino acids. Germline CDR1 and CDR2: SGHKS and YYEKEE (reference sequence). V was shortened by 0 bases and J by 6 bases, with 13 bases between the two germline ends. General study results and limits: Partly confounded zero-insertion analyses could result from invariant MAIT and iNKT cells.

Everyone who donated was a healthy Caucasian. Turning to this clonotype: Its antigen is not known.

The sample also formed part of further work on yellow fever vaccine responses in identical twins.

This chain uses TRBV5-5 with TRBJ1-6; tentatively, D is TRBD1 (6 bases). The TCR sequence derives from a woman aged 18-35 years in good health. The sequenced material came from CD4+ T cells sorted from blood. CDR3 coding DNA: TGTGCCAGCAGCTTGGGCAGGGGCGCGATTAATTCACCCCTCCACTTT. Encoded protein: CASSLGRGAINSPLHF.